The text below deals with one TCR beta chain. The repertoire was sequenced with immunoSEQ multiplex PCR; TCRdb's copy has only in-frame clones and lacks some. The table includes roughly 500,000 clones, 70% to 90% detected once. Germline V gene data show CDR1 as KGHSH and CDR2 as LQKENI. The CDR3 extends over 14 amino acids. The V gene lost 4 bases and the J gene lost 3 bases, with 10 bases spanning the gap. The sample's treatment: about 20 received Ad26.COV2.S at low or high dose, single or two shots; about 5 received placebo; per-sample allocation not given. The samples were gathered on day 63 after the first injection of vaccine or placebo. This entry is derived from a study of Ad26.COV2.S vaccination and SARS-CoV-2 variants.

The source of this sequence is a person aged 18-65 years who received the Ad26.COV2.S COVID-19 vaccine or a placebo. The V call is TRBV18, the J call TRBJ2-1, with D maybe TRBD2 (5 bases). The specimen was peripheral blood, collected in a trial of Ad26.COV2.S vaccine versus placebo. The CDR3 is CASSRRSDYNEQFF. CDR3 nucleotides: TGTGCCAGCTCACGGAGGTCCGACTACAATGAGCAGTTCTTC. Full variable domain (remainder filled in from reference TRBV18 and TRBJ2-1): NAGVMQNPRHLVRRRGQEARLRCSPMKGHSHVYWYRQLPEEGLKFMVYLQKENIIDESGMPKERFSAEFPKEGPSILRIQQVVRGDSAAYFCASSRRSDYNEQFFGPGTRLTVL.